A single sample gave rise to the 20 T cell receptor beta chains below, sequenced in a study of T-cell reconstitution after alpha-beta-depleted transplantation in children. Preparation of the TCRbeta library was carried out with unique molecular identifiers. TCRdb redid the calling of the PCR reads with MiXCR, one entry per CDR3 protein. The sample yields 500,000 or so distinct CDR3 sequences, about 30% seen once. The source was PBMCs from the stem cell graft donor, collected from the stem cell graft. These receptors were taken from a human donor who donated a stem cell graft to a child with aplastic anemia.

This chain links TRBV6-2 or TRBV6-3 with TRBJ1-1, with D tentatively TRBD1 (5 bases). Germline V gene data show CDR1 as MNHEY and CDR2 as SVGEGT. The CDR3 is made up of 15 amino acids. The ends were cut back, 0 bases at V and 7 bases at J, with 15 bases in the middle. DNA of the CDR3: TGTGCCAGCAGTTACTCGACCCAGGGTCTGGGTGAAGCTTTCTTT. This codes for CASSYSTQGLGEAFF.

The rearrangement links TRBV5-1 to TRBJ1-6; a weak D match, TRBD1 (5 bases). Trimming removed 2 bases at V and 11 bases at J, with 14 bases between. The V gene's germline CDR1 is SGHRS and CDR2 YFSETQ. The CDR3 spans 14 residues. The CDR3 loop reads CASSLGQGGPPLHF. The CDR3 coding sequence is TGCGCCAGCAGCTTAGGCCAGGGTGGTCCACCCCTCCACTTT.

This clonotype was picked up a small number of times. The chain links TRBV2 to TRBJ2-1; no definite D call. This CDR3 comprises 17 residues. The germline V gene has CDR1 SNHLY and CDR2 FYNNEI. Between the trimmed V and J ends, which lost 6 bases and 0 bases, there was a span of 18 bases. CDR3 sequence (DNA): TGTGCCAGCAGCCTCATTGATGGCTTGAGCTCCTACAATGAGCAGTTCTTC. Translation gives CASSLIDGLSSYNEQFF.

This clonotype was counted between two and nine times. The rearrangement joins TRBV12-3 or TRBV12-4 to TRBJ1-5; 9 bases map to TRBD1. The CDR3 runs to 15 residues. The J segment lost 2 bases and the V segment lost 6 bases, leaving 5 bases of the junction unmatched. The CDR3 DNA is TGTGCCAGCAGCGGGACAGGGAATGGCAATCAGCCCCAGCATTTT. This encodes CASSGTGNGNQPQHF.

This chain links TRBV6-5 with TRBJ2-2; the D gene could be TRBD1 or TRBD2 (5 bases each). Germline CDR1 and CDR2: MNHEY and SVGAGI. CDR3 length: 16 amino acids. V was clipped by 2 bases and J by 5 bases, with 15 bases between them. The CDR3 sequence: CASSYTRAPGTGELFF. CDR3 DNA: TGTGCCAGCAGTTACACGAGGGCCCCAGGGACCGGGGAGCTGTTTTTT.

This clonotype turned up a few times. This chain connects TRBV7-9 to TRBJ2-5; 8 nucleotides agree with TRBD1. There are 16 residues in the CDR3. Germline V gene sequence: CDR1 SEHNR, CDR2 FQNEAQ (reference sequence). With V trimmed by 2 bases and J by 2 bases, 7 bases remained unmatched. The CDR3 region is CASSLNLGQGQETQYF. The CDR3 nucleotides are TGTGCCAGCAGCTTAAATCTTGGACAGGGACAAGAGACCCAGTACTTC.

The V gene is TRBV3-1, the J gene TRBJ2-1; D call uncertain. V lost 4 bases, J lost 7 bases, and 11 bases lay in between. CDR1 and CDR2 (germline): LGHDT, YNNKEL (reference sequence). This CDR3 is 13 amino acids long. CDR3 sequence (DNA): TGTGCCAGCAGCCTAGAAGGGTGGAATGAGCAGTTCTTC. It yields the protein CASSLEGWNEQFF.

The J gene is TRBJ2-5, the V gene TRBV12-3 or TRBV12-4; 11 bases line up with TRBD2. This CDR3 has 15 amino acids. The trim removed 6 bases at V and 5 bases at J, leaving 8 bases unmatched. This CDR3 is CASSETSGRVETQYF. The CDR3 nucleotides read TGTGCCAGCAGCGAAACTAGCGGGAGAGTGGAGACCCAGTACTTC.

Many counts were recorded for this clonotype. The V gene is TRBV27, the J gene TRBJ2-1; 8 bases map to TRBD2. With V trimmed by 2 bases and J by 7 bases, 16 bases remained unmatched. The CDR3 has 18 residues. The V gene's germline CDR1 is MNHEY and CDR2 SMNVEV (reference sequence). The CDR3 coding sequence is TGTGCCAGCAGTTTAGTGGGAGCGGGAGCCTCAAAGGTGAATGAGCAGTTCTTC. It codes for CASSLVGAGASKVNEQFF.

The gene calls are TRBV19 and TRBJ2-2; D tentatively fits TRBD1 or TRBD2 (6 bases each). The V and J ends lost 5 bases and 4 bases respectively, with 20 bases between them. In germline, CDR1 is LNHDA, CDR2 SQIVND (reference sequence). This CDR3 spans 17 amino acids. CDR3: CASSGGGRDFGTGELFF. The CDR3 DNA follows: TGTGCCAGTAGTGGGGGCGGACGGGACTTCGGCACCGGGGAGCTGTTTTTT.

The chain links TRBV18 to TRBJ1-4; 7 bases agree with TRBD1. After removal of 4 bases from V and 4 bases from J, the junction contained 12 bases not matched to a gene. Germline loops: CDR1 KGHSH, CDR2 LQKENI. The CDR3 extends over 17 amino acids. CDR3 in DNA: TGTGCCAGCTCACTAGGGACAGCTACCTCCATTAATGAAAAACTGTTTTTT. It specifies CASSLGTATSINEKLFF.

The V and J genes are TRBV20-1 and TRBJ2-5; 8 nucleotides match TRBD1. J gave up 4 bases and V 6 bases, and 16 bases lay outside the gene matches. The CDR3 consists of 16 residues. Per germline, CDR1 DFQATT and CDR2 SNEGSKA (reference sequence). The CDR3 DNA reads as TGCAGTGCCCCACCTCCAAGACAGGGGCAACGAGAGACCCAGTACTTC. Encoded protein: CSAPPPRQGQRETQYF.

The gene calls are TRBV14 and TRBJ2-7; TRBD2 agrees at 10 bases. CDR1 is SGHDN and CDR2 is FVKESK in the germline V gene. The CDR3 runs 14 residues. The ends lost 1 base at V and 6 bases at J; junction bases unmatched: 3. The CDR3 region has the DNA TGTGCCAGCAGCCAAGTAATAGCGGGAGGCGAGCAGTACTTC. Its translation: CASSQVIAGGEQYF.

As DNA, the CDR3 is TGTGCCTGGAGTCTCCGCAATCAGCCCCAGCATTTT. This encodes CAWSLRNQPQHF. The J gene is TRBJ1-5, the V gene TRBV30; D not resolved. The CDR3 covers 12 residues. Germline V gene data show CDR1 as GTSNPN and CDR2 as SVGIG (reference sequence). Trimming left V 2 bases short and J 2 bases short, with 4 bases between.

V is TRBV7-8 and J is TRBJ1-5; possible D gene TRBD1, 5 bases. The CDR3 sequence is 13 residues long. Trimming pared 1 base from V and 10 bases from J, leaving 11 bases between. Germline V lookup: CDR1 SGHVS, CDR2 FQNEAQ. CDR3 sequence reads: CASSLVYGGPQHF. CDR3 nucleotides: TGTGCCAGCAGCTTAGTTTATGGGGGTCCCCAGCATTTT.

This clonotype was seen only once. This chain uses TRBV4-2 with TRBJ2-2; TRBD2 agrees at 8 bases. The CDR3 covers 15 residues. The germline V gene has CDR1 LGHNA and CDR2 YNFKEQ. V gave up 0 bases and J gave up 7 bases; unmatched junction bases: 4. The CDR3 bases are TGTGCCAGCAGCCAAGAACGGGGGGGTGGCGGGGAGCTGTTTTTT. This translates into CASSQERGGGGELFF.

This clonotype was detected once. CDR3 nucleotides: TGTGCCAGCAGTTTCACTAGCGGGAGAAGAATTAGCGGGGAGCTGTTTTTT. This encodes CASSFTSGRRISGELFF. The chain has TRBV12-3 or TRBV12-4 and TRBJ2-2; TRBD2 aligns across 11 bases. The CDR3 sequence is 17 residues long. With V trimmed by 3 bases and J by 7 bases, 10 bases remained unmatched.

This clonotype showed up many times. The gene calls are TRBV6-1 and TRBJ1-6; D is unresolved. This CDR3 region has 14 residues. Germline lookup yields CDR1 MNHNS and CDR2 SASEGT. V was trimmed by 6 bases and J by 0 bases, leaving 6 bases between them. The CDR3 reads CASRGSSYNSPLHF. The CDR3 DNA reads as TGTGCCAGCAGGGGTAGCTCCTATAATTCACCCCTCCACTTT.

This clonotype was seen only a few times. The chain is built from TRBV6-4 and TRBJ2-3, with D perhaps being TRBD1 or TRBD2 (5 bases each). CDR3 length: 15 residues. With 6 bases removed from V and 2 bases from J, the gap between germline ends came to 15 bases. CDR1 is MRHNA, CDR2 SNTAGT, per germline. CDR3 sequence (DNA): TGTGCCAGCAGGCCGGGACCCCCTTACACAGATACGCAGTATTTT. This gives the protein CASRPGPPYTDTQYF.

The V call is TRBV4-1, the J call TRBJ1-5; D uncertain. The germline V gene has CDR1 MGHRA and CDR2 YSYEKL. This CDR3 has 18 residues. Trimming took off 0 bases at V and 0 bases at J, with 15 bases between the two ends. CDR3 protein: CASSQDLNRRASNQPQHF. The DNA of the CDR3 is TGCGCCAGCAGCCAAGATCTGAACCGAAGGGCTAGCAATCAGCCCCAGCATTTT.